The 26 T cell receptor beta chains reported below all come from one sample, sequenced in a study of T cell clonality in common variable immunodeficiency. Antigen specificity for these receptors is unknown. General observations from the study: Common variable immunodeficiency TCR beta sequences reportedly had fewer deletions and N-nucleotide insertions.

Using immunoSEQ multiplex PCR, the repertoire was profiled, and TCRdb retains in-frame clones only, with some absent. The profile covers about 30,000 clones, none occurring a single time. Sequencing was carried out using peripheral blood mononuclear cells. The receptor set was obtained from a human donor with common variable immunodeficiency.

This clone has ten or more counts. The missing CDR3 end, 3 residues past where the read stops, is filled in from the germline J gene. The J gene is TRBJ2-3, the V gene TRBV7-9; no clear D gene. V was pared by 4 bases and J by 6 bases, with 11 bases between. Germline V gene lookup returns CDR1 SEHNR and CDR2 FQNEAQ (reference sequence). The CDR3 contains 13 residues. The CDR3 protein is CASSWPVGDTQYF. CDR3 bases read: TGTGCCAGCAGCTGGCCCGTAGGGGATACG.

The covered CDR3 bases are TGTGCCAGTTCCCCAACAGCTAAGGACACAGATACG. Amino acid sequence: CASSPTAKDTDT. The entire CDR3 sequence reads CASSPTAKDTDTQYF. The chain combines TRBV19 with TRBJ2-3, with no clear D. From the germline J gene comes the end of the CDR3, since the read stops 3 residues before it. The CDR3 loop spans 15 amino acids. The ends were cut back, 8 bases at V and 2 bases at J, with 17 bases in the middle. CDR1 and CDR2 (germline): LNHDA, SQIVND (reference sequence). Full variable domain (outside the CDR3, taken from reference TRBV19 and TRBJ2-3): DGGITQSPKYLFRKEGQNVTLSCEQNLNHDAMYWYRQDPGQGLRLIYYSQIVNDFQKGDIAEGYSVSREKKESFPLTVTSAQKNPTAFYLCASSPTAKDTDTQYFGPGTRLTVL.

Concerning this clone: The CDR3 goes on 3 residues after the read ends, and that part is filled in from the germline J gene. The gene calls are TRBV19 and TRBJ1-1, with D tentatively TRBD1 (6 bases). Trimming cost V 8 bases and J 6 bases, with 25 bases left between them. Germline CDR1 reads LNHDA; CDR2 reads SQIVND (reference sequence). CDR3 length: 16 amino acids. This chain's CDR3 is CASLRIGGRGPAEAFF. Incomplete CDR3 DNA: TGTGCCAGTCTTCGAATCGGAGGCAGGGGCCCCGCTGAA.

This clone was seen only a few times. The DNA ends 3 residues before the CDR3 does, and the rest of the CDR3 is filled in from the germline J gene. This chain links TRBV5-6 with TRBJ1-2, with 9 nucleotides matching TRBD1. This CDR3 region has 13 residues. Germline-derived CDR1 and CDR2 are SGHDT and YYEEEE. The ends lost 4 bases at V and 2 bases at J; junction bases unmatched: 0. The CDR3 bases that were read are TGTGCCAGCAGCGGGACAGGGAACTATGGC. As protein: CASSGTGNYG. The whole CDR3 protein reads CASSGTGNYGYTF.

This clone has a handful of counts. The CDR3 end falls 3 residues outside the read, so it is completed with the germline J gene. The chain employs TRBV7-2 and TRBJ1-2; D might be TRBD1 (6 bases). The germline V gene has CDR1 SGHTA and CDR2 FQGNSA. Trimming left V 7 bases short and J 7 bases short, with 19 bases between. The CDR3 is 14 amino acids. The CDR3 region is CASTPAQGSGGYTF. Incomplete CDR3 DNA: TGTGCCAGCACCCCCGCGCAGGGGTCTGGTGGC.

This clone was picked up a small number of times. The CDR3 goes on 3 residues after the read ends, and that part is filled in from the germline J gene. V usage is TRBV19 and J usage is TRBJ1-1, with a tentative D call TRBD1 (5 bases). Germline-derived CDR1 and CDR2 are LNHDA and SQIVND (reference sequence). V was pared by 1 base and J by 1 base, with 10 bases between. The CDR3 covers 15 residues. Partial CDR3 DNA: TGTGCCAGTAGTATAGCTCGGACACCGAACACTGAA. Protein sequence: CASSIARTPNTE. In full, the CDR3 is CASSIARTPNTEAFF.

This clone was seen at least ten times. From the germline J gene comes the end of the CDR3, since the read stops 3 residues before it. The V gene is TRBV7-9, the J gene TRBJ2-2, with a weak D call TRBD1 (6 bases). The CDR3 has 12 residues. Germline V gene data show CDR1 as SEHNR and CDR2 as FQNEAQ (reference sequence). CDR3 in amino acids: CASSSEGEVLFF. The covered CDR3 bases are TGTGCCAGCAGCTCCGAGGGGGAAGTG.

This clone was counted a few times. With the read ending 3 residues before the CDR3 end, the germline J gene is used to fill in that end. V usage is TRBV6-1 and J usage is TRBJ1-6; TRBD1 is a possible D gene (6 bases). V was cut by 1 base and J by 9 bases, with 7 bases left in between. This CDR3 is built from 13 residues. Germline V gives CDR1 MNHNS, CDR2 SASEGT. The covered CDR3 bases are TGTGCCAGCAGTGAAGACAGGGCTTCACCC. Translating gives CASSEDRASP. The entire CDR3 protein reads CASSEDRASPLHF.

Worth noting for this clone: The read ends 3 residues early relative to the CDR3; the germline J gene fills the gap. The chain joins TRBV19 to TRBJ2-1; TRBD1 matches at 8 bases. Germline CDR1 and CDR2: LNHDA and SQIVND (reference sequence). This CDR3 spans 15 amino acids. The J segment lost 0 bases and the V segment lost 6 bases, leaving 4 bases of the junction unmatched. The CDR3 reads CASSQTGGSYNEQFF. The part of the CDR3 DNA that was read is TGTGCCAGTAGCCAAACAGGGGGCTCCTACAATGAG.

Regarding this clone: The CDR3 end lies 3 residues beyond the end of the read and is filled in from the germline J gene. This chain links TRBV19 with TRBJ2-5; the match to TRBD1 covers 10 bases. Losses at the gene ends were 4 bases for V and 5 bases for J; bases not matched to a gene: 7. The CDR3 is made up of 15 amino acids. Germline V gene sequence: CDR1 LNHDA, CDR2 SQIVND (reference sequence). The CDR3 region is CASSRDRGFVETQYF. CDR3 bases read: TGTGCCAGTAGTAGGGACAGGGGCTTTGTGGAGACC.

This clone was counted many times. The DNA ends 3 residues before the CDR3 does, and the rest of the CDR3 is filled in from the germline J gene. The chain has TRBV19 and TRBJ2-4; possibly TRBD1 for D (6 bases). The CDR3 consists of 16 residues. In germline, CDR1 is LNHDA, CDR2 SQIVND (reference sequence). V was shortened by 6 bases and J by 3 bases, with 18 bases between the two germline ends. The CDR3 DNA, read in part, is TGTGCCAGTAGCATTCCCGACAGGACCTTCAAAAACATT. This sequence encodes CASSIPDRTFKNI. The CDR3 in full is CASSIPDRTFKNIQYF.

There are many counts of this clone. The read falls 3 residues short of the CDR3 end, and the missing part is taken from the germline J gene. The chain links TRBV7-3 to TRBJ2-1; 7 bases are shared with TRBD2. Germline V gene lookup returns CDR1 SGHTA and CDR2 FQGTGA. V shed 2 bases, J shed 7 bases, and the junction held 5 bases outside the gene matches. The CDR3 length is 14 residues. CDR3 in amino acids: CASSLRRGKNEQFF. The sequenced part of the CDR3 DNA is TGTGCCAGCAGCTTACGGCGGGGGAAAAATGAG.

There are many counts of this clone. The read stops 3 residues short of the end of the CDR3; the missing end is completed from the germline J gene. V gene TRBV18 combines with J gene TRBJ1-2; 8 nucleotides match TRBD1. Trimming removed 6 bases from V and 7 bases from J; junction bases left unmatched: 7. The CDR3 runs to 13 residues. Germline assignment: CDR1 KGHSH and CDR2 LQKENI. The CDR3: CASSPDRGLGYTF. The CDR3 bases that were read are TGTGCCAGCTCGCCCGACAGGGGTCTTGGC. Drawing the rest from reference TRBV18 and TRBJ1-2, the complete variable domain is NAGVMQNPRHLVRRRGQEARLRCSPMKGHSHVYWYRQLPEEGLKFMVYLQKENIIDESGMPKERFSAEFPKEGPSILRIQQVVRGDSAAYFCASSPDRGLGYTFGSGTRLTVV.

This clone came up a few times. The CDR3 end is not reached by the read, which stops 3 residues before it; the germline J gene fills it in. The chain employs TRBV11-2 and TRBJ2-7; D unresolved. V lost 2 bases, J lost 4 bases, and 12 bases lay in between. Germline lookup yields CDR1 SGHAT and CDR2 FQNNGV. The CDR3 sequence is 14 residues long. CDR3 sequence reads: CASSLSVFPYEQYF. Partial CDR3 DNA: TGTGCCAGCAGCTTATCCGTTTTCCCTTACGAG. Drawing the rest from reference TRBV11-2 and TRBJ2-7, the complete variable domain is EAGVAQSPRYKIIEKRQSVAFWCNPISGHATLYWYQQILGQGPKLLIQFQNNGVVDDSQLPKDRFSAERLKGVDSTLKIQPAKLEDSAVYLCASSLSVFPYEQYFGPGTRLTVT.

CDR3: CASSVTGNGETQYF. The CDR3 DNA, read in part, is TGCGCCAGCAGTGTGACGGGGAACGGAGAGACC. This chain joins TRBV5-1 and TRBJ2-5, with D possibly matching TRBD2 (5 bases). The read finishes 3 residues shy of the CDR3 end, and the germline J gene is used to complete it. V lost 5 bases to trimming and J lost 4 bases, with 15 bases between them. Germline CDR1 and CDR2: SGHRS and YFSETQ. CDR3 size: 14 residues.

There are many counts of this clone. The read ends 3 residues shy of where the CDR3 ends; the end is completed using the germline J gene. V is TRBV10-3 and J is TRBJ2-7; TRBD2 is a possible D gene (7 bases). The CDR3 length is 14 residues. CDR1 is ENHRY, CDR2 SYGVKD, per germline. V was clipped by 0 bases and J by 5 bases, with 11 bases between them. CDR3 sequence: CAISESGGDHEQYF. The sequenced CDR3 bases are TGTGCCATCAGTGAGTCAGGGGGGGACCACGAG.

This clone was picked up a small number of times. The read finishes 3 residues shy of the CDR3 end, and the germline J gene is used to complete it. The gene calls are TRBV7-3 and TRBJ2-7; D is perhaps TRBD2 (5 bases). CDR1 is SGHTA, CDR2 FQGTGA, per germline. CDR3 size: 14 residues. V lost 5 bases and J lost 4, with 15 bases in between. This CDR3 reads CASSHGVGSYEQYF. Incomplete CDR3 DNA: TGTGCCAGCAGCCACGGGGTAGGGTCGTACGAG.

This clone was picked up many times. The missing CDR3 end, 3 residues past where the read stops, is filled in from the germline J gene. The J gene is TRBJ1-2, the V gene TRBV7-9, with a tentative D call TRBD1 (6 bases). Deletions cut 4 bases from V and 4 bases from J, with 10 bases between. CDR3 size: 13 residues. From germline, CDR1 is SEHNR and CDR2 FQNEAQ (reference sequence). The CDR3: CASSSLDSYGYTF. CDR3 DNA (partial): TGTGCCAGCAGCTCGTTGGACAGCTATGGC.

In regard to this clone: The missing CDR3 end, 3 residues past where the read stops, is filled in from the germline J gene. This rearrangement joins TRBV30 to TRBJ1-1; D unresolved. The CDR3 totals 12 residues. Deletions cut 2 bases from V and 6 bases from J, with 10 bases between. CDR1 GTSNPN and CDR2 SVGIG come from the germline V gene (reference sequence). The sequenced CDR3 bases are TGTGCCTGGAGTCCGCCTATGTCTGAA. It codes for CAWSPPMSE. The whole CDR3 is CAWSPPMSEAFF.

This clone appeared many times. The sequence runs out 3 residues before the end of the CDR3; the remainder is reconstructed from the germline J gene. The chain is built from TRBV20-1 and TRBJ1-1, with 8 bases fitting TRBD1. The length of the CDR3 is 12 residues. CDR1 DFQATT and CDR2 SNEGSKA come from the germline V gene (reference sequence). CDR3 protein: CSASPQGVEAFF. The part of the CDR3 DNA that was read is TGCAGTGCTAGCCCACAGGGGGTCGAA.

Remarks on this clone: From the germline J gene comes the end of the CDR3, since the read stops 3 residues before it. J is TRBJ1-2 and V is TRBV7-2, with D hard to call. CDR3 length equals 13 residues. V was trimmed by 5 bases and J by 6 bases, leaving 13 bases between them. Germline-derived CDR1 and CDR2 are SGHTA and FQGNSA. The part of the CDR3 DNA that was read is TGTGCCAGCAGCACGTTCTCTACGGATGGC. Protein sequence: CASSTFSTDG. The complete CDR3 protein is CASSTFSTDGYTF.

In regard to this clone: The read ends 3 residues early relative to the CDR3; the germline J gene fills the gap. The chain couples TRBV20-1 to TRBJ2-5; TRBD2 matches 7 bases. V dropped 5 bases and J dropped 0; count of bases not matched to a gene: 12. Germline V gene data show CDR1 as DFQATT and CDR2 as SNEGSKA (reference sequence). The CDR3 loop spans 16 amino acids. Incomplete CDR3 DNA: TGCAGTGCTTTGGATCGGCTCGGGGGGTACCAAGAGACC. This encodes CSALDRLGGYQET. Given in full, the CDR3 is CSALDRLGGYQETQYF.

In the case of this clone: The read gets to within 3 residues of the CDR3 end, and the germline J gene fills in the rest. The chain carries TRBV23-1 and TRBJ1-1; 7 bases line up with TRBD1. TRBV23-1 is placed among ORFs of uncertain function. CDR3 length: 16 amino acids. Incomplete CDR3 DNA: TGCGCCAGCAGTCAATCGAATTCAGGGGGAGGGCCCTTT. Protein product: CASSQSNSGGGPF. The CDR3 as a whole reads CASSQSNSGGGPFAFF.

In the case of this clone: The sequenced fragment ends 3 residues before the CDR3 boundary, so the rest is inferred from the germline J gene. This chain uses TRBV6-1 with TRBJ1-2; D unresolved. V was trimmed by 3 bases and J by 4 bases, leaving 9 bases between them. This CDR3 spans 13 amino acids. CDR1 MNHNS and CDR2 SASEGT come from the germline V gene. The CDR3 spells CASSETGLYGYTF. CDR3 DNA, as far as it was read: TGTGCCAGCAGTGAGACCGGACTCTATGGC.

In its sample, this clone was seen many times. At the DNA level, this CDR3 is encoded by other sequences in the same sample as well. The DNA read from the CDR3 is TGTGCCAGCAGTGAAGCTGGAGGGGGGGCGGGTACTGAA. This sequence encodes CASSEAGGGAGTE. The complete CDR3 reads CASSEAGGGAGTEAFF. This rearrangement joins TRBV2 to TRBJ1-1, with a possible D match to TRBD1 (6 bases). The CDR3 goes on 3 residues after the read ends, and that part is filled in from the germline J gene. Germline CDR1 and CDR2: SNHLY and FYNNEI. Trimming removed 0 bases from V and 5 bases from J, with 16 bases in between. The CDR3 runs 16 residues.

Of note for this clone: The read terminates 3 residues before the CDR3 end, so the remaining end is supplied by the germline J gene. The chain uses TRBV19 and TRBJ2-1; maybe TRBD2 (5 bases). The CDR3 runs to 17 residues. V was shortened by 7 bases and J by 6 bases, with 25 bases between the two germline ends. CDR1 and CDR2 from the germline V gene are LNHDA and SQIVND (reference sequence). CDR3 DNA, as far as it was read: TGTGCCAGTACCACCGCGACGGGGATAAATGGGATCAATGAG. Its translation is CASTTATGINGINE. The full-length CDR3 reads as CASTTATGINGINEQFF. The entire variable domain, with the rest obtained from reference TRBV19 and TRBJ2-1, is as follows: DGGITQSPKYLFRKEGQNVTLSCEQNLNHDAMYWYRQDPGQGLRLIYYSQIVNDFQKGDIAEGYSVSREKKESFPLTVTSAQKNPTAFYLCASTTATGINGINEQFFGPGTRLTVL.